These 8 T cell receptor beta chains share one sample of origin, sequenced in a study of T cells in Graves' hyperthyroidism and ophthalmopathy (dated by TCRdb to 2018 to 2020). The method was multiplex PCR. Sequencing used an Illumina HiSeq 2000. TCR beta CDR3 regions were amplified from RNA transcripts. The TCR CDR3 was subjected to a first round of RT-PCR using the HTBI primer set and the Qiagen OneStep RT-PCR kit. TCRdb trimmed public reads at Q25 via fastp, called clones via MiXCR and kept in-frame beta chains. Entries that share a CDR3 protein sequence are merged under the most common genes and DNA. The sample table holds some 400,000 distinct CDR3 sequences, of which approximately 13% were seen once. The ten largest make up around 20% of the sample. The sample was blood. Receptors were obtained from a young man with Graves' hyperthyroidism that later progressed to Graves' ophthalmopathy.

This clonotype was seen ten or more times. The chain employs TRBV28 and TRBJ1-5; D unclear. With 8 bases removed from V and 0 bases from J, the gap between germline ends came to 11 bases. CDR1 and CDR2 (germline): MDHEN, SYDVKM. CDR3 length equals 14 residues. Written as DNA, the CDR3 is TGTGCCAGCGGAAGGATTTATAGCAATCAGCCCCAGCATTTT. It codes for CASGRIYSNQPQHF.

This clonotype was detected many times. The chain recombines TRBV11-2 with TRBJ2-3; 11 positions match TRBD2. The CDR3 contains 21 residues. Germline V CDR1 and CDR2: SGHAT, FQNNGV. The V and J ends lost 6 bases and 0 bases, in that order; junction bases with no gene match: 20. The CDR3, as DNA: TGTGCCAGCAGAACTATAGGTGGAAGGTCTAGCGGGGGGCCAAGCACAGATACGCAGTATTTT. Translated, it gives CASRTIGGRSSGGPSTDTQYF. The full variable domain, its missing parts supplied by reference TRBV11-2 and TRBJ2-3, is EAGVAQSPRYKIIEKRQSVAFWCNPISGHATLYWYQQILGQGPKLLIQFQNNGVVDDSQLPKDRFSAERLKGVDSTLKIQPAKLEDSAVYLCASRTIGGRSSGGPSTDTQYFGPGTRLTVL.

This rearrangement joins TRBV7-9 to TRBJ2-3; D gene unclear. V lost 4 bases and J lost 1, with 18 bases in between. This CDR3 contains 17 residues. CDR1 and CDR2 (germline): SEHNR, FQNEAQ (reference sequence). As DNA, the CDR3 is TGTGCCAGCAGCTCAATCTCGGGTCAGAGTGGCACAGATACGCAGTATTTT. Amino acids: CASSSISGQSGTDTQYF.

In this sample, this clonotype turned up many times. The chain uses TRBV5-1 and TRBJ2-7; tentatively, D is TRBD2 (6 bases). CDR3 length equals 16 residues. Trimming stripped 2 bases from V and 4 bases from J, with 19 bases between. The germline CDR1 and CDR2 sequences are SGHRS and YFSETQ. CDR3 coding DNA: TGCGCCAGCAGCTTCAGGGCAGGTGGGGGACTTTACGAGCAGTACTTC. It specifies CASSFRAGGGLYEQYF.

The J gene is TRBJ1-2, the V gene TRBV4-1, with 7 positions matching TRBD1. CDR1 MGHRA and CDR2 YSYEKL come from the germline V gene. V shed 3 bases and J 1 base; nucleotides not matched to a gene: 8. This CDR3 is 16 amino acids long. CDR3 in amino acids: CASSQAGGLVNYGYTF. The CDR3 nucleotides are TGCGCCAGCAGCCAGGCAGGGGGTCTAGTTAACTATGGCTACACCTTC.

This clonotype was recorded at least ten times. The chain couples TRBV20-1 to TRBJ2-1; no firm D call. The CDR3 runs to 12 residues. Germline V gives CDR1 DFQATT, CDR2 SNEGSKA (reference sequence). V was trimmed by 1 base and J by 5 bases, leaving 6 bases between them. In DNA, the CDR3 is TGCAGTGCTAGAGTGTCAAACAATGAGCAGTTCTTC. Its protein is CSARVSNNEQFF.

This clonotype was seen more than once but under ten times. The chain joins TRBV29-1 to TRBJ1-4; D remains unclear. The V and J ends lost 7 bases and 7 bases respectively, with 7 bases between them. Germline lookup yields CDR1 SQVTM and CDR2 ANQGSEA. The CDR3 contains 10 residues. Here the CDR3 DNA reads TGCAGCGGGGAGGCTGAAAAACTGTTTTTT. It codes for CSGEAEKLFF.

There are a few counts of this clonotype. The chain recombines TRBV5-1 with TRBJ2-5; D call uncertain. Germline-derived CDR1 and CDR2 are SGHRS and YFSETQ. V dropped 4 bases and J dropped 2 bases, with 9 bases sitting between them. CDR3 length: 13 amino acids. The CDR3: CASSRQVQETQYF. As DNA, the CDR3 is TGCGCCAGCAGCCGCCAAGTACAAGAGACCCAGTACTTC.